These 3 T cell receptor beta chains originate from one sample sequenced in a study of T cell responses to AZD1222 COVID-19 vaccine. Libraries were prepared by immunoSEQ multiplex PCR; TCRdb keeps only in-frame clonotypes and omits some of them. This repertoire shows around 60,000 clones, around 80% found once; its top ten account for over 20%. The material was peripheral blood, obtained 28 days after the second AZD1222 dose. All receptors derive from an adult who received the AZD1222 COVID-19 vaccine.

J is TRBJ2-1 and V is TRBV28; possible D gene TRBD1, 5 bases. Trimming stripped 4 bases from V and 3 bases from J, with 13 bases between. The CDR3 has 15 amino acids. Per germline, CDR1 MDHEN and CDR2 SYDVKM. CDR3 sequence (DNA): TGTGCCAGCAGTTCCAGGGCCATTGTCTACAATGAGCAGTTCTTC. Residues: CASSSRAIVYNEQFF.

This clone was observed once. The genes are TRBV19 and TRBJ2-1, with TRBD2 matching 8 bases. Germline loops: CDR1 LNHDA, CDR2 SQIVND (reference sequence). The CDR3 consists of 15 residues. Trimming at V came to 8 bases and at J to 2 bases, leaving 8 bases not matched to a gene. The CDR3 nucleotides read TGTGCCAGTCGTAGGCGGGGGGAGCCCTACAATGAGCAGTTCTTC. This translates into CASRRRGEPYNEQFF. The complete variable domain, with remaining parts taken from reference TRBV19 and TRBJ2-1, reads DGGITQSPKYLFRKEGQNVTLSCEQNLNHDAMYWYRQDPGQGLRLIYYSQIVNDFQKGDIAEGYSVSREKKESFPLTVTSAQKNPTAFYLCASRRRGEPYNEQFFGPGTRLTVL.

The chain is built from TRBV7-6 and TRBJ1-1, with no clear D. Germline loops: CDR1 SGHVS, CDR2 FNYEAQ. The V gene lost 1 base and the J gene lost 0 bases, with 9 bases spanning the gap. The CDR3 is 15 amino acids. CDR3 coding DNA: TGTGCCAGCAGCTTAGGTGGGTCCTTGAACACTGAAGCTTTCTTT. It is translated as CASSLGGSLNTEAFF.